What follows is one T cell receptor (beta chain) and its context. This sample stems from a study of cytomegalovirus exposure and HLA in healthy donors. Germline loops: CDR1 SGHTA, CDR2 FQGTGA. V lost 2 bases, J lost 0 bases, and 11 bases lay in between. The CDR3 spans 16 residues. The method was immunoSEQ multiplex PCR; TCRdb's version includes in-frame clones alone and lacks a portion of them. The sample yields 150,000 to 200,000 clones, around 82% seen once. The clonotype originates from a man aged 25 to 45 in good health and CMV-seropositive. The sequenced sample consisted of PBMCs. The gene calls are TRBV7-3 and TRBJ2-1; D is possibly TRBD2 (5 bases). CDR3 DNA: TGTGCCAGCAGCTTATCCGGGATGAGCTCCTACAATGAGCAGTTCTTC. This encodes CASSLSGMSSYNEQFF.